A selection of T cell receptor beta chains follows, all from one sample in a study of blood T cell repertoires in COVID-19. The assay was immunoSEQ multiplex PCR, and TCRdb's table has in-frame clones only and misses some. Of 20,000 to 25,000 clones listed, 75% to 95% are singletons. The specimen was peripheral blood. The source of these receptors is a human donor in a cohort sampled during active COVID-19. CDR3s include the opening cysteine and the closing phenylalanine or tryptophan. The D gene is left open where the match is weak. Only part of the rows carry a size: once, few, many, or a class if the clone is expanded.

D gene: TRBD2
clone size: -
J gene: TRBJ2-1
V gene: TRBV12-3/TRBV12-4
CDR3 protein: CASSPRGDNEQFF
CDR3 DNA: TGTGCCAGCAGCCCTCGGGGGGACAATGAGCAGTTCTTC

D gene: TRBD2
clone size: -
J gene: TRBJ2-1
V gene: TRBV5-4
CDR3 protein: CASSPYWPGGGAGNEQFF
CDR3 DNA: TGTGCCAGCAGTCCCTACTGGCCCGGCGGGGGGGCGGGGAATGAGCAGTTCTTC

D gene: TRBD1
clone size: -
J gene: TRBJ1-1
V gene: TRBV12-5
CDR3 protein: CASGFPQGAAPTEAFF
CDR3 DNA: TGTGCTAGTGGTTTTCCACAGGGGGCCGCCCCCACTGAAGCTTTCTTT

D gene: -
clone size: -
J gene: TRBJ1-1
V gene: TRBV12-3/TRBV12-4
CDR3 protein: CASSKTEITEAFF
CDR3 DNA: TGTGCCAGCAGCAAAACAGAGATCACTGAAGCTTTCTTT

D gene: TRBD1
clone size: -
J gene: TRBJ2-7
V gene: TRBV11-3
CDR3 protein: CASEAGQGFYEQYF
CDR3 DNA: TGTGCCAGCGAAGCGGGACAGGGCTTCTACGAGCAGTACTTC

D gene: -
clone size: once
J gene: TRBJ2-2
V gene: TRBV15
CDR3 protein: CATSRGGGNTGELFF
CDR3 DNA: TGTGCCACCAGCCGAGGGGGGGGGAACACCGGGGAGCTGTTTTTT

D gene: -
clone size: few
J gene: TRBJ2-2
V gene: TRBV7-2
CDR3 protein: CASSPQFVTGELFF
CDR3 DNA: TGTGCCAGCAGCCCCCAGTTCGTCACCGGGGAGCTGTTTTTT

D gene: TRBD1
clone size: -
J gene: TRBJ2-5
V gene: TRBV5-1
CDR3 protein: CASSLAGTEKETQYF
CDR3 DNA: TGCGCCAGCAGCTTGGCCGGGACAGAGAAAGAGACCCAGTACTTC

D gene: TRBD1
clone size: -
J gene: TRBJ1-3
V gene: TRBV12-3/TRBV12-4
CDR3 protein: CASSGQDGNTIYF
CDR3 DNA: TGTGCCAGCAGCGGACAGGATGGAAACACCATATATTTT

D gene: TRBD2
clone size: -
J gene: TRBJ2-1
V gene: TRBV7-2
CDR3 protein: CASSFWGRGGPYNEQFF
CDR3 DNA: TGTGCCAGCAGTTTTTGGGGTCGCGGGGGGCCCTACAATGAGCAGTTCTTC

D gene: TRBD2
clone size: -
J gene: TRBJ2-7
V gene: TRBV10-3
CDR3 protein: CAISDTSGEHYEQYF
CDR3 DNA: TGTGCCATCAGTGACACTAGCGGGGAACACTACGAGCAGTACTTC

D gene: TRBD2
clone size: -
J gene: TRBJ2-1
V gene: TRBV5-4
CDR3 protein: CASSPRLAGGLREQFF
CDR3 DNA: TGTGCCAGCAGCCCAAGACTAGCGGGGGGACTTAGAGAGCAGTTCTTC

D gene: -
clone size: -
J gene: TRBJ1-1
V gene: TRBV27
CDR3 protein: CASRSRGSEMNTEAFF
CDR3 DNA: TGTGCCAGCAGGAGTCGGGGGAGTGAAATGAACACTGAAGCTTTCTTT

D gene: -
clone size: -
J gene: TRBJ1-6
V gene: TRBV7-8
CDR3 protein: CASSSHRSSYNSPLHF
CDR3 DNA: TGTGCCAGCAGCTCTCACAGGAGCTCCTATAATTCACCCCTCCACTTT

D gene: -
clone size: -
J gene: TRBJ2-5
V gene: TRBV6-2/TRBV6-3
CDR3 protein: CASSLQTGEQYF
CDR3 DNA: TGTGCCAGCAGTTTACAAACTGGGGAGCAGTACTTC

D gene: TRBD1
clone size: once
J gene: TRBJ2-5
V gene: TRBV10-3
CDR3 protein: CAISESTGGRETQYF
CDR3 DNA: TGTGCCATCAGTGAGTCGACAGGGGGCAGAGAGACCCAGTACTTC

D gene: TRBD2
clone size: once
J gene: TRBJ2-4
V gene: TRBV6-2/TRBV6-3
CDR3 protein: CASSKLAGVAKNIQYF
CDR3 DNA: TGTGCCAGCAGTAAACTAGCGGGGGTAGCCAAAAACATTCAGTACTTC

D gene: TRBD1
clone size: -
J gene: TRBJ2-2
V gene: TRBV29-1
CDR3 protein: CSVRVGQGNTGELFF
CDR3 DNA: TGCAGCGTTCGGGTGGGACAGGGAAACACCGGGGAGCTGTTTTTT

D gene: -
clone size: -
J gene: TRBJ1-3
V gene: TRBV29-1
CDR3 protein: CSVELSGNTIYF
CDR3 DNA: TGCAGCGTTGAACTATCTGGAAACACCATATATTTT

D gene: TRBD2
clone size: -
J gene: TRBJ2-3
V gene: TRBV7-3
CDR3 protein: CASSSPLAGGTDTQYF
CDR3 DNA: TGTGCCAGCAGCTCACCGCTAGCGGGGGGTACAGATACGCAGTATTTT

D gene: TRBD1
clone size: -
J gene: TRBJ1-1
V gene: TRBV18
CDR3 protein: CASSPAVTGVNTNTEAFF
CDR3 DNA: TGTGCCAGCTCACCAGCGGTGACAGGGGTAAATACGAACACTGAAGCTTTCTTT

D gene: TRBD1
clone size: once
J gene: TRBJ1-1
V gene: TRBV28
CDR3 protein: CASGTTGGAYTEAFF
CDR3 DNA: TGTGCCAGCGGGACGACAGGGGGCGCGTACACTGAAGCTTTCTTT

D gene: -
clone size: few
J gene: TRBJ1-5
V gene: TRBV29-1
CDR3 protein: CSVAGVGLNQPQHF
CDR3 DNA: TGCAGCGTGGCAGGGGTAGGGCTCAATCAGCCCCAGCATTTT

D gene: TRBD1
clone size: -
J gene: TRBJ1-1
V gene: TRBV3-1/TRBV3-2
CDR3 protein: CASSPRGTGGAFF
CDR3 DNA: TGTGCCAGCAGCCCGAGGGGGACAGGAGGGGCTTTCTTT

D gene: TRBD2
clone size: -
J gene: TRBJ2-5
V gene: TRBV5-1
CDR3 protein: CASSPRGAGGLGTQYF
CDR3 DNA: TGCGCCAGCAGCCCCCGGGGAGCGGGGGGGCTGGGGACCCAGTACTTC

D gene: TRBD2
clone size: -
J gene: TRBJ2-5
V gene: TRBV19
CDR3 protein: CATGAWQSGGETQYF
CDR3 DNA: TGTGCCACCGGGGCATGGCAGAGCGGGGGGGAGACCCAGTACTTC

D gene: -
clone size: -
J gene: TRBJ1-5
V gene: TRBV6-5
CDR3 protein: CASVAGINQPQHF
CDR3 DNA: TGTGCCAGCGTGGCCGGGATCAATCAGCCCCAGCATTTT

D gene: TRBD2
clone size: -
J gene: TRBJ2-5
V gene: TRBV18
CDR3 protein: CASSPGLQETQYF
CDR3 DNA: TGTGCCAGCTCACCGGGACTACAAGAGACCCAGTACTTC

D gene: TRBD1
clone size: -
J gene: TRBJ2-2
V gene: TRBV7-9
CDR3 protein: CASSLIGGNTGELFF
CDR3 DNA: TGTGCCAGCAGCTTGATAGGGGGCAACACCGGGGAGCTGTTTTTT